This T cell receptor (beta chain) was identified in a study of T cell clones after liver transplantation. This clone occurred once. TCRdb's table, derived via immunoSEQ multiplex PCR, lists solely in-frame clones and lacks some. The sample shows 7,000 or so clones, less than 75% of them seen only once. From germline, CDR1 is MNHEY and CDR2 SVGAGI. J gave up 4 bases and V 4 bases, and 3 bases lay outside the gene matches. This CDR3 is built from 16 residues. Unstimulated PBMCs were sorted into CD3+CD4+ and CD3+CD8+ populations. The chain employs TRBV6-5 and TRBJ2-2, with TRBD2 identical over 13 bases. The receptor was isolated from a human donor who received a liver transplant. Specimen: CD8+ T cells from blood, collected before liver transplant. Written as DNA, the CDR3 is TGTGCCAGCAGTTTTGGACTAGCGGGAGTCACCGGGGAGCTGTTTTTT. It codes for CASSFGLAGVTGELFF.